Following are 23 T cell receptor beta chains from one sample sequenced in a study of PD-L1 blockade in urothelial cancer. Clones were sequenced by immunoSEQ multiplex PCR, and TCRdb holds only the in-frame ones, with some missing. The table shows about 81,000 clones, with 90% occurring only once. The source material was PBMCs, sampled around atezolizumab (anti-PD-L1) treatment. Receptors originate from a man between 60 and 75 years old with urothelial cancer.

The chain links TRBV9 to TRBJ2-3, with 10 nucleotides matching TRBD2. This CDR3 spans 15 amino acids. The germline V gene has CDR1 SGDLS and CDR2 YYNGEE. With V trimmed by 4 bases and J by 4 bases, 6 bases remained unmatched. The CDR3 region has the DNA TGTGCCAGCAGCCAAAGCGGGGGGGCAGCAGATACGCAGTATTTT. Amino acid sequence: CASSQSGGAADTQYF. The full variable domain, completed using reference TRBV9 and TRBJ2-3, is DSGVTQTPKHLITATGQRVTLRCSPRSGDLSVYWYQQSLDQGLQFLIQYYNGEERAKGNILERFSAQQFPDLHSELNLSSLELGDSALYFCASSQSGGAADTQYFGPGTRLTVL.

The CDR3 here is CASSQGRRQGPGELFF. Written as DNA, the CDR3 is TGTGCCAGCAGCCAAGGTAGACGGCAGGGGCCCGGGGAGCTGTTTTTT. This sequence joins TRBV4-2 and TRBJ2-2; a possible D gene is TRBD1 (6 bases). The V and J ends lost 1 base and 6 bases respectively, with 15 bases between them. This CDR3 has 16 residues. Germline-derived CDR1 and CDR2 are LGHNA and YNFKEQ.

V usage is TRBV7-2 and J usage is TRBJ2-7, with D possibly being TRBD1 (5 bases). Trimming left V 6 bases short and J 4 bases short, with 22 bases between. The CDR3 has 16 amino acids. Germline V gene data show CDR1 as SGHTA and CDR2 as FQGNSA. The CDR3 reads CASSRKKGDWAYEQYF. The DNA for the CDR3 is TGTGCCAGCAGTAGGAAAAAAGGGGATTGGGCGTACGAGCAGTACTTC. The variable domain in full, completed from reference TRBV7-2 and TRBJ2-7, reads GAGVSQSPSNKVTEKGKDVELRCDPISGHTALYWYRQSLGQGLEFLIYFQGNSAPDKSGLPSDRFSAERTGGSVSTLTIQRTQQEDSAVYLCASSRKKGDWAYEQYFGPGTRLTVT.

This clone has just a few counts. The chain combines TRBV10-3 with TRBJ1-5; unclear D gene. Germline loops: CDR1 ENHRY, CDR2 SYGVKD. V gave up 6 bases and J gave up 9 bases, with 15 bases separating them. The CDR3 contains 13 residues. The CDR3 reads CAIREQEDLPQHF. CDR3 nucleotide sequence: TGTGCCATCAGGGAGCAGGAGGATTTGCCCCAGCATTTT.

The chain links TRBV19 to TRBJ1-1; D is ambiguous. CDR3 length: 13 amino acids. Germline V gene data show CDR1 as LNHDA and CDR2 as SQIVND (reference sequence). V was pared by 3 bases and J by 1 base, with 6 bases between. The CDR3 region is CASSIEQNTEAFF. The CDR3 nucleotides read TGTGCCAGTAGTATCGAGCAGAACACTGAAGCTTTCTTT.

This chain links TRBV2 with TRBJ1-6; D perhaps matches TRBD1 (6 bases). This CDR3 is 15 amino acids long. The germline CDR1 and CDR2 sequences are SNHLY and FYNNEI. Deletions cut 4 bases from V and 4 bases from J, with 11 bases between. CDR3 bases: TGTGCCAGCAGTGGGGGGGGCACTTATAATTCACCCCTCCACTTT. Translation gives CASSGGGTYNSPLHF.

This clone was seen a handful of times. The V call is TRBV9, the J call TRBJ2-2, with TRBD2 matching 9 bases. After removal of 4 bases from V and 2 bases from J, the junction contained 15 bases not matched to a gene. The germline gives CDR1 SGDLS, CDR2 YYNGEE. CDR3 length: 19 residues. CDR3 nucleotides: TGTGCCAGCAGCCACTCACAGGGACCTAGCGGGATTAACACCGGGGAGCTGTTTTTT. It is translated as CASSHSQGPSGINTGELFF. The entire variable domain, with the rest obtained from reference TRBV9 and TRBJ2-2, is as follows: DSGVTQTPKHLITATGQRVTLRCSPRSGDLSVYWYQQSLDQGLQFLIQYYNGEERAKGNILERFSAQQFPDLHSELNLSSLELGDSALYFCASSHSQGPSGINTGELFFGEGSRLTVL.

The J gene is TRBJ1-5, the V gene TRBV5-8; the D is unclear. The V gene lost 2 bases and the J gene lost 5 bases, with 8 bases spanning the gap. Germline V gene data show CDR1 as SGHTS and CDR2 as YDEGEE. This CDR3 is built from 13 residues. The CDR3 loop reads CASSFSNDQPQHF. CDR3 sequence (DNA): TGTGCCAGCAGCTTTTCTAATGATCAGCCCCAGCATTTT.

The chain couples TRBV9 to TRBJ1-4; a possible D gene is TRBD1 (5 bases). Germline assignment: CDR1 SGDLS and CDR2 YYNGEE. V was clipped by 0 bases and J by 8 bases, with 11 bases between them. This CDR3 is 14 amino acids long. The CDR3 here is CASSVGGEGEKLFF. The CDR3, as DNA: TGTGCCAGCAGCGTAGGGGGCGAAGGGGAAAAACTGTTTTTT. Looking up the rest from reference TRBV9 and TRBJ1-4 gives the full variable domain: DSGVTQTPKHLITATGQRVTLRCSPRSGDLSVYWYQQSLDQGLQFLIQYYNGEERAKGNILERFSAQQFPDLHSELNLSSLELGDSALYFCASSVGGEGEKLFFGSGTQLSVL.

V usage is TRBV10-2 and J usage is TRBJ1-1; D is uncertain. CDR3 length equals 13 residues. Germline V gives CDR1 WSHSY, CDR2 SAAADI. Trimming pared 4 bases from V and 2 bases from J, leaving 8 bases between. The CDR3, as DNA: TGCGCCAGCAGTGGGCACGTTAACACTGAAGCTTTCTTT. This gives the protein CASSGHVNTEAFF.

The chain combines TRBV30 with TRBJ1-2; 7 bases agree with TRBD1. J was trimmed by 7 bases and V by 7 bases; bases with no gene match: 12. Per germline, CDR1 GTSNPN and CDR2 SVGIG (reference sequence). The CDR3 is 13 residues long. CDR3: CAFSLDRTIGYTF. The CDR3 nucleotides are TGTGCCTTCTCTTTGGACAGGACTATTGGCTACACCTTC.

The V call is TRBV10-1, the J call TRBJ1-1, with D possibly being TRBD1 (6 bases). The CDR3 totals 14 residues. CDR1 is WNHNN and CDR2 is SYGVQD in the germline V gene (reference sequence). Between the trimmed V and J ends, which lost 0 bases and 1 base, there was a span of 6 bases. CDR3 DNA: TGCGCCAGCAGTGAGTCGACAGGGAACACTGAAGCTTTCTTT. Translation gives CASSESTGNTEAFF.

J is TRBJ2-3 and V is TRBV7-3; 7 bases are a match to TRBD2. The CDR3 consists of 14 residues. Germline V gene sequence: CDR1 SGHTA, CDR2 FQGTGA. V was pared by 4 bases and J by 6 bases, with 7 bases of the junction left unmatched. CDR3 region: CASSWSSGGDTQYF. The DNA of the CDR3 is TGTGCCAGCAGCTGGTCTAGCGGTGGGGATACGCAGTATTTT.

The chain joins TRBV1 to TRBJ2-7; TRBD2 is the table's D call, not checked against the DNA. TRBV1 is given as a pseudogene. CDR3 length equals 16 residues. The CDR3 protein is CTSSLQLTGDAYEQYF. Written as DNA, the CDR3 is TGCACCAGCAGCCTACAACTAACGGGGGACGCCTACGAGCAGTACTTC.

A single count supports this clone. V and J are TRBV18 and TRBJ2-5; 7 nucleotides agree with TRBD1. Germline CDR1 KGHSH, CDR2 LQKENI. The CDR3 has 15 residues. V lost 2 bases to trimming and J lost 1 base; unmatched junction nucleotides: 4. The CDR3 nucleotides are TGTGCCAGCTCACCATCAGACAGGGCCCAAGAGACCCAGTACTTC. Its translation is CASSPSDRAQETQYF.

The chain is built from TRBV5-1 and TRBJ1-3; possible D gene TRBD1, 6 bases. Germline-derived CDR1 and CDR2 are SGHRS and YFSETQ. V lost 4 bases and J lost 4, with 9 bases in between. The CDR3 is 13 residues long. The CDR3 loop reads CASSRDTGNTIYF. As DNA, the CDR3 is TGCGCCAGCAGCAGGGACACGGGAAACACCATATATTTT.

The V gene is TRBV6-5, the J gene TRBJ2-7, with TRBD2 as a possible D gene (7 bases). Trimming shortened V by 6 bases and J by 6 bases, and 15 bases separated the two germline ends. Germline CDR1 is MNHEY and CDR2 is SVGAGI. This CDR3 contains 13 residues. CDR3 sequence: CASSPGGGGEQYF. The CDR3 DNA is TGTGCCAGCAGCCCCGGGGGAGGGGGCGAGCAGTACTTC.

The rearrangement links TRBV9 to TRBJ2-7, with 9 bases fitting TRBD2. Per germline, CDR1 SGDLS and CDR2 YYNGEE. Losses at the gene ends were 1 base for V and 0 bases for J; bases not matched to a gene: 2. CDR3 length: 15 residues. The CDR3 DNA is TGTGCCAGCAGCGTAAGCGGGGGGCCCTCCTACGAGCAGTACTTC. Encoded protein: CASSVSGGPSYEQYF.

J is TRBJ2-7 and V is TRBV28; 8 bases map to TRBD1. CDR3 length: 14 amino acids. Losses at the gene ends were 5 bases for V and 3 bases for J; bases not matched to a gene: 6. CDR1 MDHEN and CDR2 SYDVKM come from the germline V gene. The CDR3 region has the DNA TGTGCCAGCAGTCTGACAGGGGAATACTACGAGCAGTACTTC. Translating it yields CASSLTGEYYEQYF.

This clone was seen a single time. The chain links TRBV6-5 to TRBJ1-2; 7 positions match TRBD1. V dropped 5 bases and J dropped 7; count of bases not matched to a gene: 7. Germline CDR1 and CDR2: MNHEY and SVGAGI. CDR3 length: 13 residues. This CDR3 is CASSLDRVGGYTF. In DNA, the CDR3 is TGTGCCAGCAGTCTCGACAGGGTTGGTGGCTACACCTTC.

The rearrangement joins TRBV5-1 to TRBJ1-6; D call uncertain. The CDR3 contains 15 residues. The V end was cut by 2 bases, the J end by 0 bases, with 6 bases between. The germline V gene has CDR1 SGHRS and CDR2 YFSETQ. The CDR3 nucleotides read TGCGCCAGCAGCTTAAGGAGCTCCTATAATTCACCCCTCCACTTT. Translated, it gives CASSLRSSYNSPLHF.

This chain uses TRBV2 with TRBJ2-7, with 11 bases identical to TRBD1. CDR1 and CDR2 (germline): SNHLY, FYNNEI. With V trimmed by 4 bases and J by 3 bases, 2 bases remained unmatched. The CDR3 is 14 amino acids. As DNA, the CDR3 is TGTGCCAGCAGTGGGACAGGGGGCCTCTACGAGCAGTACTTC. Translation gives CASSGTGGLYEQYF.

This clone was counted a single time. Different DNA sequences within this sample yield the same CDR3. The chain couples TRBV4-3 to TRBJ1-2; D remains ambiguous. The CDR3 loop spans 15 amino acids. The ends were cut back, 0 bases at V and 0 bases at J, with 8 bases in the middle. Germline assignment: CDR1 LGHNA and CDR2 YSLEER. The CDR3 coding sequence is TGCGCCAGCAGCCAAGATCTGGCAGCTAACTATGGCTACACCTTC. It translates to CASSQDLAANYGYTF.